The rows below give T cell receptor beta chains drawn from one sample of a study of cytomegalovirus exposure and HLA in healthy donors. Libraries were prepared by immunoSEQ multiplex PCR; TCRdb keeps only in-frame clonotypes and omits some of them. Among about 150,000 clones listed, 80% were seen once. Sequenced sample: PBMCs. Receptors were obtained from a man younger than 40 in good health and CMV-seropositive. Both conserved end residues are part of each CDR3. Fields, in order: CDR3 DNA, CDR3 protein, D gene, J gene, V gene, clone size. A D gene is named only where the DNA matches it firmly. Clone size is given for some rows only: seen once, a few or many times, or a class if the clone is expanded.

TGTGCCTGGAGTGCGCGGAGGGGTGCTACCTACGAGCAGTACTTC,CAWSARRGATYEQYF,.,TRBJ2-7,TRBV30,.
TGTGCCAGCAGAACCCTACAAGCCCTAACAGTCACAGATACGCAGTATTTT,CASRTLQALTVTDTQYF,.,TRBJ2-3,TRBV28,.
TGCAGCGTTGTGGCAGTCCAAGAGACCCAGTACTTC,CSVVAVQETQYF,.,TRBJ2-5,TRBV29-1,.
TGTGCCAGCAGCTTAGGGGGACAGCCCTACGAGCAGTACTTC,CASSLGGQPYEQYF,TRBD1,TRBJ2-7,TRBV7-2,.
TGTGCCTGGAGTTTACAAGAGACCCAGTACTTC,CAWSLQETQYF,.,TRBJ2-5,TRBV30,.
TGTGCCAGCAGCTTGGTGTACCGAGGGCAAGAGACCCAGTACTTC,CASSLVYRGQETQYF,.,TRBJ2-5,TRBV5-4,.
TGTGCCAGCAGGCTTCAGGGAGGTCGCGAGCAGTACTTC,CASRLQGGREQYF,.,TRBJ2-7,TRBV6-6,.
TGTGCCAGCCAGGGGGTTACGGACAACGAGCAGTACTTC,CASQGVTDNEQYF,TRBD1,TRBJ2-7,TRBV7-9,.
TGCGCCAGCAGTGACCCGAGCTCCTACAATGAGCAGTTCTTC,CASSDPSSYNEQFF,.,TRBJ2-1,TRBV10-1,.
TGTGCCAGTAGGGGGACTAGCGGGGTGATCTACAATGAGCAGTTCTTC,CASRGTSGVIYNEQFF,TRBD2,TRBJ2-1,TRBV19,.
TGTGCCAGCAGCCAAGATTGGCTGGAGATCGGTGAGCAGTTCTTC,CASSQDWLEIGEQFF,.,TRBJ2-1,TRBV4-2,.
TGTGCCAGTAGTATGAGTGTCACTGAAGCTTTCTTT,CASSMSVTEAFF,.,TRBJ1-1,TRBV19,few
TGTGCCAGCAGCTTGGGGACAGCTTACAATGAGCAGTTCTTC,CASSLGTAYNEQFF,.,TRBJ2-1,TRBV5-4,.
TGTGCCAGTAGTCCCGGAGGAAACACAGATACGCAGTATTTT,CASSPGGNTDTQYF,.,TRBJ2-3,TRBV19,.
TGCGCCAGCAGCTTGGGTTGGGGACACCCCCAAGAGACCCAGTACTTC,CASSLGWGHPQETQYF,.,TRBJ2-5,TRBV5-1,.
TGTGCCTCTACCCGGGACAGGCTCTCTGGAAACACCATATATTTT,CASTRDRLSGNTIYF,TRBD1,TRBJ1-3,TRBV13,.
TGTGCCAGCAGCCCGACTCGTGACACCGGGGAGCTGTTTTTT,CASSPTRDTGELFF,.,TRBJ2-2,TRBV7-3,.
TGTGCCAGCAGTTCACCGGGACAGGGTACGGCCTATGGCTACACCTTC,CASSSPGQGTAYGYTF,TRBD1,TRBJ1-2,TRBV28,.
TGTGCCAGCAGGGGAGAGGGTCGAGGCGGCTACACCTTC,CASRGEGRGGYTF,.,TRBJ1-2,TRBV2,.
TGTGCCAGCAGTGACAGCGACAGGGATCTCTACAATGAGCAGTTCTTC,CASSDSDRDLYNEQFF,TRBD1,TRBJ2-1,TRBV25-1,.
TGTGCCAGCAGCTTTCCGCAGAAGGGGTACGAGCAGTACTTC,CASSFPQKGYEQYF,.,TRBJ2-7,TRBV11-2,.
TGTGCCATCAGTCCGGACCTACGGGCGGGTGGCTACACCTTC,CAISPDLRAGGYTF,.,TRBJ1-2,TRBV10-3,.
TGTGCCAGCAGCATACGTGGCGGGAGGTCCTACAATGAGCAGTTCTTC,CASSIRGGRSYNEQFF,TRBD2,TRBJ2-1,TRBV9,.
TGTGCCACCAGCAGAGATCGGGCGGGAGGCGCAGATACGCAGTATTTT,CATSRDRAGGADTQYF,TRBD2,TRBJ2-3,TRBV15,.
TGTGCCAGCAGGGTAGAAGCGGGAGCCTACAATGAGCAGTTCTTC,CASRVEAGAYNEQFF,TRBD2,TRBJ2-1,TRBV6-5,.
TGTGCCAGCAGACCAGGGGGACCTAACTATGGCTACACCTTC,CASRPGGPNYGYTF,TRBD1,TRBJ1-2,TRBV28,.
TGTGCCTGGAGTTTTAGTGGTGATACGCAGTATTTT,CAWSFSGDTQYF,.,TRBJ2-3,TRBV30,.
TGTGCCAGCAGTTTCCCTCAGGGAACCGGGGAGCTGTTTTTT,CASSFPQGTGELFF,.,TRBJ2-2,TRBV28,.
TGTGCCAGCAGTAGGACAGCGGCGAGCTCCTACGAGCAGTACTTC,CASSRTAASSYEQYF,.,TRBJ2-7,TRBV6-5,.
TGTGCCAGCAGTTCCCCCGAGGACAGCTCCTACGAGCAGTACTTC,CASSSPEDSSYEQYF,.,TRBJ2-7,TRBV27,.
TGTGCCAGCAGATTGACGGACGGGGGGGCGGAGACCCAGTACTTC,CASRLTDGGAETQYF,TRBD2,TRBJ2-5,TRBV2,.
TGTGCCAGCAGCTTAAACGGACAGGGGGTTGACATTCAGTACTTC,CASSLNGQGVDIQYF,TRBD1,TRBJ2-4,TRBV11-2,few
TGCGCCAGCAGCTCAGAGGGGGGCAATCAGCCCCAGCATTTT,CASSSEGGNQPQHF,.,TRBJ1-5,TRBV5-1,.
TGTGCCAGCAGCTTAGTTGGGACAGGCCTTGCAACTAATGAAAAACTGTTTTTT,CASSLVGTGLATNEKLFF,TRBD1,TRBJ1-4,TRBV7-2,once
TGCGCCAGCAGCCCGGCGCTATCCCGTCTAGAAGAGCAGTACTTC,CASSPALSRLEEQYF,.,TRBJ2-7,TRBV5-1,.
TGTGCCAGCAGTTCCCGGGTAAACACTGAAGCTTTCTTT,CASSSRVNTEAFF,.,TRBJ1-1,TRBV28,.
TGTGCCAGTAGTGCGACAGGGAAGGGGGCAGATACGCAGTATTTT,CASSATGKGADTQYF,TRBD1,TRBJ2-3,TRBV19,few
TGTGCCAGCAGCTTCCGGGACAGGGGATACGAGCAGTACTTC,CASSFRDRGYEQYF,TRBD1,TRBJ2-7,TRBV7-9,.
TGTGCCAGTAGGCCTCGGGACAGTTACGAGCAGTACTTC,CASRPRDSYEQYF,TRBD1,TRBJ2-7,TRBV19,.
TGTGCCAGCAGTTTCGGTACAGGGAATTTCTACAATGAGCAGTTCTTC,CASSFGTGNFYNEQFF,.,TRBJ2-1,TRBV28,.
TGTGCCAGCAGCCCCGGACAGAGCAATCAGCCCCAGCATTTT,CASSPGQSNQPQHF,.,TRBJ1-5,TRBV4-2,.
TGTGCCAGCAACCGACAGGGAGCCACGGGGGACGGCTACACCTTC,CASNRQGATGDGYTF,TRBD1,TRBJ1-2,TRBV9,.
TGTGCCAGCAGCGTAGATTCGAGGGATTCACCCCTCCACTTT,CASSVDSRDSPLHF,.,TRBJ1-6,TRBV9,.
TGCAGTGCTACCTTGCGGGGGACAATAACCTTC,CSATLRGTITF,.,TRBJ2-7,TRBV20-1,.
TGTGCCATCAGGGGGGACAGGGACAATGAGCAGTTCTTC,CAIRGDRDNEQFF,TRBD1,TRBJ2-1,TRBV10-3,.